A selection of T cell receptor beta chains follows, all from one sample in a study of shared clonotypes between healthy human individuals. Libraries were prepared by immunoSEQ multiplex PCR; TCRdb keeps only in-frame clonotypes and omits some of them. The sample includes around 2,100,000 clones, about 95% of them seen just once. The specimen sequenced was naive CD8+ T cells sorted from blood. The receptors stem from a man aged 18 to 35 in good health. Each CDR3 is given with its conserved first and last residue. D genes are given only for firm matches. A row's size may be missing; if present it is once, few, many or a size class.

j_gene	d_gene	v_gene	abundance	CDR3aa	CDR3nt
TRBJ2-7	TRBD2	TRBV9	-	CASSVGASGWSSYEQYF	TGTGCCAGCAGCGTAGGGGCTAGCGGGTGGAGCTCCTACGAGCAGTACTTC
TRBJ1-5	TRBD1	TRBV5-6	-	CASSGQGLGGNQPQHF	TGTGCCAGCAGCGGACAGGGTCTGGGTGGCAATCAGCCCCAGCATTTT
TRBJ2-7	-	TRBV30	-	CAWSRGARGEQYF	TGTGCCTGGAGTAGGGGCGCCCGGGGCGAGCAGTACTTC
TRBJ2-2	-	TRBV9	-	CASSREGNGELFF	TGTGCCAGCAGCAGAGAAGGAAACGGGGAGCTGTTTTTT
TRBJ2-1	-	TRBV30	-	CAGLFRSGTYNEQFF	TGTGCCGGACTCTTCCGGTCCGGGACCTACAATGAGCAGTTCTTC
TRBJ2-7	-	TRBV18	-	CASSPPANAYEQYF	TGTGCCAGCTCACCACCGGCAAATGCCTACGAGCAGTACTTC
TRBJ2-5	-	TRBV5-1	-	CASSLAGPGQGTGETQYF	TGCGCCAGCAGCTTGGCGGGGCCGGGCCAGGGCACAGGGGAGACCCAGTACTTC
TRBJ1-2	-	TRBV6-1	few	CASSEPDRVYGYTF	TGTGCCAGCAGTGAGCCGGACAGAGTCTATGGCTACACCTTC
TRBJ2-2	-	TRBV6-6	-	CASSYSSAGELFF	TGTGCCAGCAGTTACTCTAGCGCCGGGGAGCTGTTTTTT
TRBJ1-1	-	TRBV13	-	CASSHMRTEAFF	TGTGCCAGCAGCCATATGCGCACTGAAGCTTTCTTT
TRBJ1-2	-	TRBV7-9	-	CASSLGTIYGYTF	TGTGCCAGCAGCTTAGGGACCATCTATGGCTACACCTTC
TRBJ2-1	TRBD2	TRBV10-2	-	CASRTSGRVGNEQFF	TGCGCCAGCAGGACTAGCGGGAGAGTTGGCAATGAGCAGTTCTTC
TRBJ2-2	TRBD2	TRBV2	-	CASSEALGLAGGRGELFF	TGTGCCAGCAGTGAAGCGCTTGGCCTAGCGGGGGGCAGAGGGGAGCTGTTTTTT
TRBJ2-5	-	TRBV5-6	-	CASSLGAGYEQYF	TGTGCCAGCAGCTTGGGGGCAGGGTATGAGCAGTACTTC
TRBJ2-3	-	TRBV9	-	CASSVAGTGVEDTQYF	TGTGCCAGCAGCGTCGCCGGAACGGGGGTGGAAGATACGCAGTATTTT
TRBJ2-2	-	TRBV5-4	-	CASSYDNTGELFF	TGTGCCAGCAGCTATGACAACACCGGGGAGCTGTTTTTT
TRBJ2-1	-	TRBV4-3	-	CASSYDSGTYNEQFF	TGCGCCAGCAGCTACGACTCCGGGACTTACAATGAGCAGTTCTTC
TRBJ2-6	-	TRBV5-6	-	CASSSYGSSGANVLTF	TGTGCCAGCAGCTCATACGGCTCCTCTGGGGCCAACGTCCTGACTTTC
TRBJ2-1	TRBD2	TRBV27	-	CASSTLGLAGNEQFF	TGTGCCAGCAGTACACTCGGACTAGCGGGCAATGAGCAGTTCTTC
TRBJ2-7	TRBD2	TRBV5-8	-	CASSALVSGDIYEQYF	TGTGCCAGCAGCGCACTAGTCAGCGGGGATATCTACGAGCAGTACTTC
TRBJ1-1	-	TRBV6-5	few	CASSYGENTEAFF	TGTGCCAGCAGTTACGGAGAGAACACTGAAGCTTTCTTT
TRBJ1-2	-	TRBV19	-	CASCTGNYGYTF	TGTGCCAGTTGCACAGGGAACTATGGCTACACCTTC
TRBJ2-1	TRBD1	TRBV11-1	-	CASSPTGSYNEQFF	TGTGCCAGCAGTCCGACAGGGTCCTACAATGAGCAGTTCTTC
TRBJ2-1	TRBD2	TRBV30	-	CAWSYLAGGWDEQFF	TGTGCCTGGAGTTACCTAGCGGGAGGATGGGATGAGCAGTTCTTC
TRBJ2-7	-	TRBV4-1	-	CASSLAVGVGSYEQYF	TGCGCCAGCAGCTTGGCCGTCGGGGTCGGCTCCTACGAGCAGTACTTC
TRBJ2-7	-	TRBV9	-	CASSVDLQSSYEQYF	TGTGCCAGCAGCGTAGACCTCCAGAGCTCCTACGAGCAGTACTTC
TRBJ2-1	-	TRBV9	-	CASSSLSYGQGGEQFF	TGTGCCAGCAGCTCATTATCTTACGGGCAGGGAGGAGAGCAGTTCTTC
TRBJ1-5	-	TRBV30	-	CACQGFSNQPQHF	TGTGCCTGCCAGGGGTTTAGCAATCAGCCCCAGCATTTT
TRBJ1-5	-	TRBV27	-	CASSLMPGMGQPQHF	TGTGCCAGCAGTTTAATGCCGGGGATGGGTCAGCCCCAGCATTTT
TRBJ2-7	TRBD2	TRBV10-2	-	CASSPGLAGALYEQYF	TGCGCCAGCAGTCCGGGACTAGCGGGAGCCCTCTACGAGCAGTACTTC
TRBJ1-2	-	TRBV27	-	CASSLAGRYGYTF	TGTGCCAGCAGTTTAGCGGGTCGATATGGCTACACCTTC
TRBJ2-5	TRBD2	TRBV2	-	CASSDGLAGPWETQYF	TGTGCCAGCAGTGACGGACTAGCGGGGCCTTGGGAGACCCAGTACTTC
TRBJ2-2	-	TRBV5-6	-	CATASDRYTGELFF	TGTGCCACTGCATCGGACAGATACACCGGGGAGCTGTTTTTT
TRBJ1-2	-	TRBV6-1	-	CASSEAPAGMDYGYTF	TGTGCCAGCAGTGAAGCGCCGGCAGGGATGGACTATGGCTACACCTTC
TRBJ2-7	-	TRBV19	-	CATQYGYEQYF	TGTGCCACCCAATATGGCTACGAGCAGTACTTC
TRBJ1-1	-	TRBV2	-	CASSEILSGYTEAFF	TGTGCCAGCAGTGAAATTCTCTCTGGGTACACTGAAGCTTTCTTT
TRBJ2-3	-	TRBV2	-	CASKLWREGEDTQYF	TGTGCCAGCAAACTGTGGCGGGAAGGAGAAGATACGCAGTATTTT